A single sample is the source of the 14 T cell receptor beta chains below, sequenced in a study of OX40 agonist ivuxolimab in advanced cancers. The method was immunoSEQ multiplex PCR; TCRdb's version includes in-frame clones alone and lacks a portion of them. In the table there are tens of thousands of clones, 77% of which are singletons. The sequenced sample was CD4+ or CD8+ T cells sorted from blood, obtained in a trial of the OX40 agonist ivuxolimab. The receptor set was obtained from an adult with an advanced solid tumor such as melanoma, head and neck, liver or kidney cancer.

Written as DNA, the CDR3 is TGTGCCAGCAGCCCCATTGGGCTAGCGGGGGGGAGCACAGATACGCAGTATTTT. It translates to CASSPIGLAGGSTDTQYF. The V and J genes are TRBV7-3 and TRBJ2-3; TRBD2 matches at 12 bases. There are 18 residues in the CDR3. The germline gives CDR1 SGHTA, CDR2 FQGTGA. Trimming cost V 5 bases and J 0 bases; bases outside gene matches: 9.

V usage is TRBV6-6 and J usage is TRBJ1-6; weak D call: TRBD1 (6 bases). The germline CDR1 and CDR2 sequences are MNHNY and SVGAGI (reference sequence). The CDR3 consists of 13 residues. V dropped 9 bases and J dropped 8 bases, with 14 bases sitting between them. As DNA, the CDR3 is TGTGCCAGTAGGGGGGGAGGGGATTCACCCCTCCACTTT. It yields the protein CASRGGGDSPLHF.

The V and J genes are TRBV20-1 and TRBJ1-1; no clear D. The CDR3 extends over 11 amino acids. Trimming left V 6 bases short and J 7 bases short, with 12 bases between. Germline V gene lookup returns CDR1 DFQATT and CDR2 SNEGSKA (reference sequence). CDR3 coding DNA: TGCAGTGCCTGGCGAGGAGGTGAAGCTTTCTTT. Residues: CSAWRGGEAFF.

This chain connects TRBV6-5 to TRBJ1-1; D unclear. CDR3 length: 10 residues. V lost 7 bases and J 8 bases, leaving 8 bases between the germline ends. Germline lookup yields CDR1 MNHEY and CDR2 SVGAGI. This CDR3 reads CASKFGEAFF. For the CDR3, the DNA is TGTGCCAGCAAATTCGGGGAAGCTTTCTTT.

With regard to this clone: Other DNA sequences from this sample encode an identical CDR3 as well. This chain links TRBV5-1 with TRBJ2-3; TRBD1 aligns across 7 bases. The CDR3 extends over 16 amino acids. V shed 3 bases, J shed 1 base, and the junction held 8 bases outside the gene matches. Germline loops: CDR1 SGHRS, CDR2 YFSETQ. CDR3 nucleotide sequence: TGCGCCAGCAGCTGGGCAGGGGGTGAGGGCACAGATACGCAGTATTTT. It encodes CASSWAGGEGTDTQYF.

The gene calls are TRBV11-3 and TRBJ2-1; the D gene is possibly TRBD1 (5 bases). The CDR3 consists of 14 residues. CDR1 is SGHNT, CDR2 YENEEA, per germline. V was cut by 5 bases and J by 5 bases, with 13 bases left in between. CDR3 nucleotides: TGTGCCAGCAGCATCGGACATACAAACAATGAGCAGTTCTTC. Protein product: CASSIGHTNNEQFF. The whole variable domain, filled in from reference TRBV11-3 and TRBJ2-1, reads EAGVVQSPRYKIIEKKQPVAFWCNPISGHNTLYWYLQNLGQGPELLIRYENEEAVDDSQLPKDRFSAERLKGVDSTLKIQPAELGDSAVYLCASSIGHTNNEQFFGPGTRLTVL.

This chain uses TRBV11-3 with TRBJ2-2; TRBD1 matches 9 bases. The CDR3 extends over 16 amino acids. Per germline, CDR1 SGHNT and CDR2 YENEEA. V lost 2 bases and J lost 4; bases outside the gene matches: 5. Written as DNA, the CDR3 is TGTGCCAGCAGCTTAAGGTTGACAGGGGGCACCGGGGAGCTGTTTTTT. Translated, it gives CASSLRLTGGTGELFF.

The CDR3 here is CASSPRRGSNQPQHF. CDR3 bases: TGTGCCAGCAGCCCCAGACGGGGGAGCAATCAGCCCCAGCATTTT. V and J are TRBV6-5 and TRBJ1-5; maybe TRBD1 (5 bases). The CDR3 extends over 15 amino acids. The V end lost 6 bases, the J end lost 1 base, and 13 bases lay between the germline ends. Germline loops: CDR1 MNHEY, CDR2 SVGAGI.

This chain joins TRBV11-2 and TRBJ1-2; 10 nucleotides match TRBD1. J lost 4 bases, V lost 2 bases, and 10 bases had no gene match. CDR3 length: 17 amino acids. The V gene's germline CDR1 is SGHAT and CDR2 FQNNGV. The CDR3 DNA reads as TGTGCCAGCAGCTTATCAGGGACAGGGGCGCGCCTCTATGGCTACACCTTC. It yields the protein CASSLSGTGARLYGYTF. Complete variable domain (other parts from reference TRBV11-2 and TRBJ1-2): EAGVAQSPRYKIIEKRQSVAFWCNPISGHATLYWYQQILGQGPKLLIQFQNNGVVDDSQLPKDRFSAERLKGVDSTLKIQPAKLEDSAVYLCASSLSGTGARLYGYTFGSGTRLTVV.

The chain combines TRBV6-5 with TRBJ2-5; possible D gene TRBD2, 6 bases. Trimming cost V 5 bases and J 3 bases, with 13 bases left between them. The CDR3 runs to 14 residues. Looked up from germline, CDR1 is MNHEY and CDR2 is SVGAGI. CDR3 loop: CASSRIGSKETQYF. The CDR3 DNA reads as TGTGCCAGCAGTCGGATCGGGAGCAAAGAGACCCAGTACTTC.

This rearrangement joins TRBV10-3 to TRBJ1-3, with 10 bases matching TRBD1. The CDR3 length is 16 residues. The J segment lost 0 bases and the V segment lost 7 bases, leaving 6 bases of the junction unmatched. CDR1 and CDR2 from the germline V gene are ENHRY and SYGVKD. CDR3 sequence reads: CAITPGQGSSGNTIYF. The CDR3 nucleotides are TGTGCCATCACCCCGGGACAGGGGAGCTCTGGAAACACCATATATTTT.

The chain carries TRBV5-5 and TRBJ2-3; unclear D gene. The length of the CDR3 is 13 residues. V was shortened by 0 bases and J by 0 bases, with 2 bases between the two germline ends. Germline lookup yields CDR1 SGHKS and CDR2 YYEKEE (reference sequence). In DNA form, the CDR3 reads TGTGCCAGCAGCTTGGGTAGCACAGATACGCAGTATTTT. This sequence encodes CASSLGSTDTQYF.

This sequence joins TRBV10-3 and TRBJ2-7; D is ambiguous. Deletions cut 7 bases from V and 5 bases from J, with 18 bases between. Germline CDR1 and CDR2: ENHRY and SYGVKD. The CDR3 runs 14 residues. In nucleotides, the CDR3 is TGTGCCATCAATCGTAGAGATGGGTTGGACGAGCAGTACTTC. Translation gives CAINRRDGLDEQYF.

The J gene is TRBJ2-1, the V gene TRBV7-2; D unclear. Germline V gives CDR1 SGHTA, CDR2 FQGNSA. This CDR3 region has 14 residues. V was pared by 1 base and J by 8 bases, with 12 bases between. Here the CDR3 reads CASSLVLLSHEQFF. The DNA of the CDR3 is TGTGCCAGCAGCTTAGTTTTACTTAGCCATGAGCAGTTCTTC.